This T cell receptor beta chain is from a study of blood T cell repertoires in COVID-19. Looking at the study overall: Collection of acute and convalescent COVID-19 samples took place in the United States, Italy and Spain. Sources were T cells, B-cell-depleted T cells, or PBMCs; the material itself was cDNA or gDNA.

Those enrolled in Seattle joined during active infection and were followed longitudinally afterward. Germline loops: CDR1 GTSNPN, CDR2 SVGIG (reference sequence). CDR3 length equals 15 residues. The V and J ends lost 0 bases and 4 bases respectively, with 15 bases between them. In the source study's methods: Reference gene primer amplification gave nucleated cell count estimates. Profiling relied on immunoSEQ multiplex PCR, and the TCRdb table lists in-frame clones only, not all of them. V, J and clone size are taken as reported in that table, and D and trimming were inferred from the DNA itself. The repertoire includes about 270,000 clones, roughly 84% of them detected once, and over 1.3% sits in the top ten.

The clonotype was recovered from a human donor with COVID-19, enrolled during active disease. The donor label of this sample is uncertain. The chain has TRBV30 and TRBJ1-2, with D tentatively TRBD1 (5 bases). Sequencing was carried out using peripheral blood. CDR3 nucleotides: TGTGCCTGGAGTGTGAAAGGAACAAGGGGCTATGGCTACACCTTC. It translates to CAWSVKGTRGYGYTF. Supplemented by reference TRBV30 and TRBJ1-2, the full variable domain reads SQTIHQWPATLVQPVGSPLSLECTVEGTSNPNLYWYRQAAGRGLQLLFYSVGIGQISSEVPQNLSASRPQDRQFILSSKKLLLSDSGFYLCAWSVKGTRGYGYTFGSGTRLTVV.